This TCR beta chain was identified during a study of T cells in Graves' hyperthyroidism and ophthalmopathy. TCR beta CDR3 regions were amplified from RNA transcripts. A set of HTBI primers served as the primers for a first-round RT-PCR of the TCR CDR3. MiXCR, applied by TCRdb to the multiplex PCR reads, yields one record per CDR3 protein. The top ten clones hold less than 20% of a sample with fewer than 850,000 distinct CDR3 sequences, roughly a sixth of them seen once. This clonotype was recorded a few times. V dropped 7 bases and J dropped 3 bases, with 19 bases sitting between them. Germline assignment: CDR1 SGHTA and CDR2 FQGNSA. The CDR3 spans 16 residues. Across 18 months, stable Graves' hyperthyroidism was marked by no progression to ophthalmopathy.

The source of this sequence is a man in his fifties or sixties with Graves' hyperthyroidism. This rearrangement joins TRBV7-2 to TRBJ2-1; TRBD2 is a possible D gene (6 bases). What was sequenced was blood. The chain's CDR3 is CASKVGGLALYNEQFF. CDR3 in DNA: TGTGCCAGCAAAGTTGGGGGGTTAGCTCTCTACAATGAGCAGTTCTTC. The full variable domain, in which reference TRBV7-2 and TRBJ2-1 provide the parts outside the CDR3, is GAGVSQSPSNKVTEKGKDVELRCDPISGHTALYWYRQSLGQGLEFLIYFQGNSAPDKSGLPSDRFSAERTGGSVSTLTIQRTQQEDSAVYLCASKVGGLALYNEQFFGPGTRLTVL.